This T cell receptor beta chain was found in a study of human T cells and chemical hapten exposure. Stated time point: pre-sensitization, week 0. Treatment indicated: therapeutic diphenylcyclopropenone sensitization with weekly scalp DPC. Trimming pared 7 bases from V and 4 bases from J, leaving 22 bases between. Germline lookup yields CDR1 MNHEY and CDR2 SVGEGT. This CDR3 spans 16 amino acids. TCRdb itself ran the RACE reads through MiXCR, one entry per CDR3 protein. Among about 350,000 distinct CDR3 sequences listed, about 5.4% were seen once. The chain combines TRBV6-2 or TRBV6-3 with TRBJ1-2; tentatively, D is TRBD1 (6 bases). The TCR originated in a woman between 18 and 29 years old with alopecia areata. Some clones in this sample may be carry-over from other donors' samples. The source material was whole blood, sampled in connection with sensitization to the hapten diphenylcyclopropenone (DPC). The CDR3 spells CASTITGGRNIYGYTF. CDR3 in DNA: TGTGCCAGCACCATCACCGGGGGGCGCAACATCTATGGCTACACCTTC.